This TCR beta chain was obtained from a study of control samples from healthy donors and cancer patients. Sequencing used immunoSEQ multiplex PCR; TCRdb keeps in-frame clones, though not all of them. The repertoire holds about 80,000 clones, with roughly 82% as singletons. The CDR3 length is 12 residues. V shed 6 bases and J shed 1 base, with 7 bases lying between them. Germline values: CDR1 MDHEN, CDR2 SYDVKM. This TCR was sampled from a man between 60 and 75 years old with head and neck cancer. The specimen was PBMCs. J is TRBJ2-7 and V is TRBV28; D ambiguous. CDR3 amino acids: CASSLTSYEQYF. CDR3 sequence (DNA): TGTGCCAGCAGCCTTACTTCCTACGAGCAGTACTTC.